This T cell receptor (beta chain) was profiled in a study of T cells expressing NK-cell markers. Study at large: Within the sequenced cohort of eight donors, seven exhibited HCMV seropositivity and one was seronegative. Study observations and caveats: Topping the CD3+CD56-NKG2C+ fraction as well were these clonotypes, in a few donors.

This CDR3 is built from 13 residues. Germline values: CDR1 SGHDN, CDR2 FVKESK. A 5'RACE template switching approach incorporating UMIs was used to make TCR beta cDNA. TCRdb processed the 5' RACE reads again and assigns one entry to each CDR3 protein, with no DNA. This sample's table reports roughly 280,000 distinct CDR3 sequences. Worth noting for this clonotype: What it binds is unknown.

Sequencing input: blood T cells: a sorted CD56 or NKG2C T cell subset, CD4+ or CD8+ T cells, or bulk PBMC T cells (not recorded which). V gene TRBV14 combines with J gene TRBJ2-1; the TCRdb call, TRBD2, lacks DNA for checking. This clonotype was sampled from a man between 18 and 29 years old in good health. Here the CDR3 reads CASSPANTRAKVF.